The source of this TCR beta chain is a study of CD8 T cells in Susac syndrome (dated by TCRdb to between 2018 and 2020). In terms of the full investigation: Of the Susac syndrome patients who were sequenced, more than 5 had clinically active disease and fewer than ten were in clinical remission. At the time of blood withdrawal, Susac syndrome patients were either therapy-naive, taking corticosteroids (with some also receiving IVIg), or on IVIg alone. Repertoire sequencing was used to test whether CD8+ T cell activation and differentiation in Susac syndrome was antigen driven. General study outcomes and caveats: In patients with Susac syndrome, the CD4+ T cell repertoire showed no detectable clonal expansion. The TCR sequencing and HLA analysis was acknowledged to have included a relatively small number of individuals.

RNA was extracted using the RNeasy kit, and roughly 0.5 to 1 microgram was reverse transcribed with random hexamers. The immunoSEQ multiplex PCR assay, which covers 54 Vbeta and 13 Jbeta segments, was used to amplify TCR beta CDR3 regions. Bias from PCR amplification was corrected by using a synthetic template baseline for primer optimization and for computational correction. In the source study's methods: Reads were annotated to V, D and J genes according to IMGT and were analyzed with immunoSEQ Analyzer, with only productive sequences retained. Clonality was calculated as one minus the Shannon entropy normalized by log2 of the number of productive unique sequences. For each patient and control, public and private clones were evaluated among the 100 most prevalent clones. Clones were defined as Susac-specific if absent from the healthy and MS cohorts, from 1052 published viral clones and from other ImmuneACCESS disease sequences. TCRdb handled the public reads itself, with Q25 trimming in fastp and clone calling in MiXCR, and kept productive beta chains. Duplicate CDR3 protein sequences are folded into a single record with the most common DNA and genes. What appears here as the V and J calls and clone size reflects TCRdb's work, not the paper's. Within this sample are fewer than 200,000 distinct CDR3 sequences, with 90% to 95% of them counted one time only. Of the sample, 0.075% to 0.095% is held by the ten largest clones.

The CDR3 has 15 amino acids, counting the end cysteine and phenylalanine. Only the CDR3 region is kept as DNA, spanning 45 bases read in frame from base 1. Clipping removes 2 bases from V and 4 bases from J, with 4 as the unmatched junction base count. The germline V gene encodes CDR1 LNHNV and CDR2 YYDKDF (reference sequence). High-throughput TCR beta sequencing profiled peripheral blood CD8+ and CD4+ T cells from healthy donors, Susac syndrome patients and multiple sclerosis patients. The Susac syndrome patients fulfilled recently defined diagnostic criteria for either definite or probable disease. CD8+ TEMRA cells were enriched by FACS, while bulk CD8+ and CD4+ T cells were purified by magnetic negative isolation. Blood was drawn into EDTA tubes, processed within 24 hours, and PBMCs were isolated by density gradient centrifugation. PBMCs intended for TCR sequencing were frozen in liquid nitrogen and were later thawed in a 37 degrees C water bath. Purity of sorted or isolated CD4+, CD8+ and CD8+ TEMRA cells was at least 90%.

Comments on this clonotype: Its antigen is not yet known. Base qualities are missing; no much larger clone stands one base away.

This sequence uses TRBV15 and TRBJ2-5; a stretch of 10 junction bases matches TRBD2. The material sequenced was CD4+ T cells from PBMCs. The receptor comes from a human donor with Susac syndrome. The DNA sequence is given as TGTGCCACCAGCAGAACCGGGACTAGCGTAGAGACCCAGTACTTC. Its coded protein is CATSRTGTSVETQYF.